The 9 T cell receptor beta chains below come from one sample, sequenced in a study of T cells after yellow fever vaccination. Using its own MiXCR run on the 5' RACE reads, TCRdb lists one record per CDR3 protein. The sample shows hundreds of thousands of distinct CDR3 sequences, about 13% of them seen only once. Sequenced material: PBMCs, taken on the day of the yellow fever booster vaccination. The receptors here all came from a man aged 30-40 years who received the YFV17D yellow fever vaccine.

This clonotype was counted between two and nine times. CDR3 in DNA: TGTGCCACCAGTGTTCGGGGTTCGGATACGCAGTATTTT. This sequence encodes CATSVRGSDTQYF. The chain couples TRBV24-1 to TRBJ2-3, with D perhaps TRBD2 (5 bases). CDR3 length: 13 residues. With 5 bases removed from V and 6 bases from J, the gap between germline ends came to 11 bases. From germline, CDR1 is KGHDR and CDR2 SFDVKD.

This chain joins TRBV20-1 and TRBJ2-2; 8 nucleotides match TRBD2. The trim removed 5 bases at V and 6 bases at J, leaving 11 bases unmatched. The CDR3 totals 15 residues. CDR1 and CDR2 from the germline V gene are DFQATT and SNEGSKA (reference sequence). The CDR3 is CSAHESGSRPGELFF. The CDR3 coding sequence is TGCAGTGCTCACGAAAGCGGGAGTCGTCCCGGGGAGCTGTTTTTT.

This sequence joins TRBV7-2 and TRBJ2-2, with TRBD2 matching over 8 bases. V was clipped by 3 bases and J by 3 bases; unmatched bases: 3. The CDR3 runs 15 residues. From germline, CDR1 is SGHTA and CDR2 FQGNSA. CDR3 in amino acids: CASSFGLAYTGELFF. CDR3 in DNA: TGTGCCAGCAGCTTCGGACTAGCCTACACCGGGGAGCTGTTTTTT.

This clonotype was observed a single time. V is TRBV6-4 and J is TRBJ2-2; D is ambiguous. The V and J ends lost 6 bases and 5 bases respectively, with 10 bases between them. This CDR3 has 13 residues. The V gene's germline CDR1 is MRHNA and CDR2 SNTAGT. Here the CDR3 reads CASSGQVTGELFF. DNA of the CDR3: TGTGCCAGCAGCGGCCAGGTGACCGGGGAGCTGTTTTTT.

This clonotype was picked up a small number of times. The chain uses TRBV28 and TRBJ2-7; D is possibly TRBD1 (7 bases). The germline V gene encodes CDR1 MDHEN and CDR2 SYDVKM. Between the trimmed V and J ends, which lost 2 bases and 1 base, there was a span of 12 bases. The CDR3 extends over 15 amino acids. This chain's CDR3 is CASSLARDSSYEQYF. The CDR3 nucleotides are TGTGCCAGCAGTTTAGCGCGGGACAGTTCCTACGAGCAGTACTTC. Looking up the rest from reference TRBV28 and TRBJ2-7 gives the full variable domain: DVKVTQSSRYLVKRTGEKVFLECVQDMDHENMFWYRQDPGLGLRLIYFSYDVKMKEKGDIPEGYSVSREKKERFSLILESASTNQTSMYLCASSLARDSSYEQYFGPGTRLTVT.

This chain joins TRBV9 and TRBJ2-7; 8 bases are shared with TRBD2. The CDR3 is 15 amino acids. V was pared by 4 bases and J by 3 bases, with 9 bases of the junction left unmatched. Germline V CDR1 and CDR2: SGDLS, YYNGEE. The CDR3 region is CASSKTSGPYYEQYF. For the CDR3, the DNA is TGTGCCAGCAGCAAAACTAGCGGACCTTACTACGAGCAGTACTTC.

In this sample, this clonotype turned up many times. The V gene is TRBV12-3 or TRBV12-4, the J gene TRBJ2-7; the D is unclear. The germline V and J ends were trimmed by 5 bases and 5 bases, with 7 bases remaining between them. CDR3 length: 11 amino acids. The CDR3 sequence is CASSPAHEQYF. CDR3 coding DNA: TGTGCCAGCAGTCCTGCCCACGAGCAGTACTTC.

V is TRBV6-2 or TRBV6-3 and J is TRBJ1-5; no definite D call. V was shortened by 2 bases and J by 7 bases, with 12 bases between the two germline ends. Germline V gives CDR1 MNHEY, CDR2 SVGEGT. The CDR3 is 14 residues long. The CDR3, as DNA: TGTGCCAGCAGTTACGGACGGGCGAGCCAGCCCCAGCATTTT. Translating gives CASSYGRASQPQHF.

V and J are TRBV20-1 and TRBJ2-5; no firm D call. V was trimmed by 0 bases and J by 5 bases, leaving 4 bases between them. Germline assignment: CDR1 DFQATT and CDR2 SNEGSKA (reference sequence). This CDR3 has 11 residues. CDR3 region: CSARDGETQYF. The CDR3 DNA follows: TGCAGTGCTAGAGATGGGGAGACCCAGTACTTC.